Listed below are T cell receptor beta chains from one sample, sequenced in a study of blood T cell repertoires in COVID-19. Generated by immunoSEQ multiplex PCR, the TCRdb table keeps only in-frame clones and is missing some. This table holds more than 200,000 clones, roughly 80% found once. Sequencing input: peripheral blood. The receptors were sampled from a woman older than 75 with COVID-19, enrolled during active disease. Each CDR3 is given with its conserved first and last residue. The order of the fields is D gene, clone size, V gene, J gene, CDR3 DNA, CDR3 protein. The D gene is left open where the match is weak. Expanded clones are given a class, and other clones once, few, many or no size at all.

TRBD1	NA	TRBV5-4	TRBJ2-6	TGTGCCAGCAGCACGCAGGGGGCTAGGCCTGGGGCCAACGTCCTGACTTTC	CASSTQGARPGANVLTF
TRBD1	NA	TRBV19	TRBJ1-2	TGTGCCAGTAGTCCGGGGACAGGGCTCTATGGCTACACCTTC	CASSPGTGLYGYTF
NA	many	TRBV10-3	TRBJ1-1	TGTGCCATCAGCGGGGGGAACACTGAAGCTTTCTTT	CAISGGNTEAFF
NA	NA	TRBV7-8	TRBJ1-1	TGTGCCAGCAGCTTAGGGGGGGGGACGATGAACACTGAAGCTTTCTTT	CASSLGGGTMNTEAFF
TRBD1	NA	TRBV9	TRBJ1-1	TGTGCCAGCAGCCCTCAACAGGGGGGTTACTCTGAAGCTTTCTTT	CASSPQQGGYSEAFF
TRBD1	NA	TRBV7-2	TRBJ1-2	TGTGCCAGCAGCCCTGGGGACAGGAAGGGGGGCTACACCTTC	CASSPGDRKGGYTF
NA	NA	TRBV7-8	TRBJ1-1	TGTGCCAGCAGCTGGTTACAGGGAGCATCCACTGAAGCTTTCTTT	CASSWLQGASTEAFF
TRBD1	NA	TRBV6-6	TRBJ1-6	TGTGCCAGCAGCCGACAGGGAGGCACGTCCTATAATTCACCCCTCCACTTT	CASSRQGGTSYNSPLHF
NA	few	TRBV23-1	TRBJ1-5	TGCGCCAGCAGGCTCGGGAACAATCAGCCCCAGCATTTT	CASRLGNNQPQHF
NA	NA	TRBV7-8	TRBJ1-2	TGTGCCAGCAGCCTCCGGGGGGACCAGGGCTATGGCTACACCTTC	CASSLRGDQGYGYTF
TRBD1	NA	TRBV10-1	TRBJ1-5	TGCGCCAGCAGTGAGGAGGGACAGGGGCTTTGGCCCCAGCATTTT	CASSEEGQGLWPQHF
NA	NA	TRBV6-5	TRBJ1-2	TGTGCCAGCAGTTACTATGCGAGGACTAACTATGGCTACACCTTC	CASSYYARTNYGYTF
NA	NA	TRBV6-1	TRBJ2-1	TGTGCCAGCAGTGATGACCCCTTCCGGGTACCCTACAATGAGCAGTTCTTC	CASSDDPFRVPYNEQFF
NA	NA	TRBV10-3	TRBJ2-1	TGTGCCATCAGTGAACCAGGGTGGTCCTACAATGAGCAGTTCTTC	CAISEPGWSYNEQFF
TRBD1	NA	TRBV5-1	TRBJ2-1	TGCGCCAGCAGCCCTGGGACAGGGGGTCAGGGTGAGCAGTTCTTC	CASSPGTGGQGEQFF
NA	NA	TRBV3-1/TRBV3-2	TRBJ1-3	TGTGCCAGCAGCACACAGGCCTCTGGAAACACCATATATTTT	CASSTQASGNTIYF
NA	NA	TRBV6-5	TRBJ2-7	TGTGCCAGCGTGCAGTCCTACGAGCAGTACTTC	CASVQSYEQYF
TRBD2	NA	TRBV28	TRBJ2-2	TGTGCCAGCAGACCAGGGAGGGGCGGGGAGCTGTTTTTT	CASRPGRGGELFF
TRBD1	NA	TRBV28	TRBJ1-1	TGTGCCAGCAGTTCCTACTCGACAGGGTTCACTGAAGCTTTCTTT	CASSSYSTGFTEAFF
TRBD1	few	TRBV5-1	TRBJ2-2	TGCGCCAGCAGCAGGGGGCAGGACACCGGGGAGCTGTTTTTT	CASSRGQDTGELFF
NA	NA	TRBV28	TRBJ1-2	TGTGCCAGCAGTAAATCGGACAGATATGGCTACACCTTC	CASSKSDRYGYTF
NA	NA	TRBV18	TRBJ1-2	TGTGCCAGCTCACCCCAAGGAGGATATGGCTACACCTTC	CASSPQGGYGYTF
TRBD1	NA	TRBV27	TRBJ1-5	TGTGCCAGCAGCCTGGACAGGACCAATCAGCCCCAGCATTTT	CASSLDRTNQPQHF
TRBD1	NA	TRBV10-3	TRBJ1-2	TGTGCCATCAGTGAAGACAGGGGGCTCGACGGCTACACCTTC	CAISEDRGLDGYTF
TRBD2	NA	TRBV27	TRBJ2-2	TGTGCCAGCAGCTACTCCCCCAGCGGGGGGCCCACCGGGGAGCTGTTTTTT	CASSYSPSGGPTGELFF
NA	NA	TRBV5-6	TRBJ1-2	TGTGCCAGCAGCTTGGGGCAGGGGTCTGGCTACACCTTC	CASSLGQGSGYTF
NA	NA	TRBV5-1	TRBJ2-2	TGCGCCAGCAGCTTGGGCGGGACGACGAACACCGGGGAGCTGTTTTTT	CASSLGGTTNTGELFF
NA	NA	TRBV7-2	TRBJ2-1	TGTGCCAGCAGCTTGAGGAGTTTCTACAATGAGCAGTTCTTC	CASSLRSFYNEQFF
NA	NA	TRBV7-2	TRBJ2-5	TGTGCCAGCAGCTTGGGGGGGCCTCTGGAGACCCAGTACTTC	CASSLGGPLETQYF
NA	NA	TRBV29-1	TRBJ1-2	TGCAGCACTAACGAGATAGGAGGAGGCTACACCTTC	CSTNEIGGGYTF
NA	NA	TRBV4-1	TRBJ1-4	TGCGCCAGCAGCCAAGTTCGGCGGGTAGCAACTAATGAAAAACTGTTTTTT	CASSQVRRVATNEKLFF
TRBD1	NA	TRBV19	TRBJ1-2	TGTGCCAGTAGTACCAAGGACAGGGGTAACTATGGCTACACCTTC	CASSTKDRGNYGYTF
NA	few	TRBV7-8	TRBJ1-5	TGTGCCAGCAGCTTAGATTCCGGTCGGAGGCCCCAGCATTTT	CASSLDSGRRPQHF
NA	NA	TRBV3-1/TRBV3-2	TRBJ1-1	TGTGCCAGCAGCCAAGAGTTTCTGGAGAGCACTGAAGCTTTCTTT	CASSQEFLESTEAFF
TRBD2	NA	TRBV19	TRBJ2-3	TGTGCCAGTCGCCGAACACGGGGGGGGACAGATACGCAGTATTTT	CASRRTRGGTDTQYF
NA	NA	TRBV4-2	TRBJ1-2	TGTGCCAGCAGCCAAGAGCAGGGGATAAGCTATGGCTACACCTTC	CASSQEQGISYGYTF
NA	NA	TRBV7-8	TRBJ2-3	TGTGCCAGCAGCTTATACGGAGTCACAGATACGCAGTATTTT	CASSLYGVTDTQYF
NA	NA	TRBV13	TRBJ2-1	TGTGCCAGCAGCCCCTACAGGGACAATGAGCAGTTCTTC	CASSPYRDNEQFF
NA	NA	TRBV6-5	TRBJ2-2	TGTGCCAGCAGTTACGGCCTGAATTCCGGGGAGCTGTTTTTT	CASSYGLNSGELFF
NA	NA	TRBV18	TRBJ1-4	TGTGCCAGCTCACGACAGTCAACTAATGAAAAACTGTTTTTT	CASSRQSTNEKLFF
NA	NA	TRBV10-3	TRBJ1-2	TGTGCCATCAGTGAGGGGGGCCACTATGGCTACACCTTC	CAISEGGHYGYTF
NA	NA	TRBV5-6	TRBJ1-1	TGTGCCAGCAGCTTCGGAAGGGGTGGCACTGAAGCTTTCTTT	CASSFGRGGTEAFF
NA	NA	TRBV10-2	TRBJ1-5	TGCGCCAGCAGTGCCTCGGGAAACAATCAGCCCCAGCATTTT	CASSASGNNQPQHF
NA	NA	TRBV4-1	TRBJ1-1	TGCGCCAGCAGCCCCCCCAGGGGCACTGAAGCTTTCTTT	CASSPPRGTEAFF
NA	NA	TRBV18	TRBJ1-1	TGTGCCAGCTCGCCTCGACAGTTAGCTAACACTGAAGCTTTCTTT	CASSPRQLANTEAFF
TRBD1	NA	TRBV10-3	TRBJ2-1	TGTGCCATCAGTGACTCAACCGGGACAGGGGGCTACAATGAGCAGTTCTTC	CAISDSTGTGGYNEQFF
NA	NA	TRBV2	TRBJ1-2	TGTGCCAGCAAGGAGAACCCAGCTAACTATGGCTACACCTTC	CASKENPANYGYTF
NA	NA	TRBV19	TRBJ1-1	TGTGCCAGTGTACCGTCCAGGAGGGCGGAGGGAAACACTGAAGCTTTCTTT	CASVPSRRAEGNTEAFF
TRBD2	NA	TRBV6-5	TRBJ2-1	TGTGCCAGCAGCCGACTAGCGGGGGGGGTAGGTGAGCAGTTCTTC	CASSRLAGGVGEQFF
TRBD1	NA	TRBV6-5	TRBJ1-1	TGTGCCAGCAGTTACTCAGAGGGGGCGATAACTTTCTTT	CASSYSEGAITFF
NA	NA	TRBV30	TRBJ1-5	TGTGCCTGGAGTGTACAAGGACAAAGGGGGAATCAGCCCCAGCATTTT	CAWSVQGQRGNQPQHF
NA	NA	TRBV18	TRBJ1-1	TGTGCCAGCTCACCCCCGTCGGTAAAGAACACTGAAGCTTTCTTT	CASSPPSVKNTEAFF
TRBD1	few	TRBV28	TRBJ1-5	TGTGCCAGCAGACAGGGGGCTGGACAGCCCCAGCATTTT	CASRQGAGQPQHF
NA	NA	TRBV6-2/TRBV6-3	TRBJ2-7	TGTGCCAGCAGCCCCCGGGGGAGTCGGGTCTACGAGCAGTACTTC	CASSPRGSRVYEQYF
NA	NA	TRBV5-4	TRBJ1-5	TGTGCCAGCAGCCCGGACAGACTACAGCCCCAGCATTTT	CASSPDRLQPQHF
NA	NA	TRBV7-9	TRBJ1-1	TGTGCCAGCAGCTTCCCCCCGGGAGGGAGGACTGAAGCTTTCTTT	CASSFPPGGRTEAFF
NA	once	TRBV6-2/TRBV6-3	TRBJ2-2	TGTGCCAGCAGTTGGAGGGGGCAAGGTTACACCGGGGAGCTGTTTTTT	CASSWRGQGYTGELFF
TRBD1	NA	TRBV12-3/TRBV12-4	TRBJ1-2	TGTGCCAGCACCCGGGGGACAGGGGATGGCTACACCTTC	CASTRGTGDGYTF